A selection of T cell receptor beta chains follows, all from one sample in a study of T-cell reconstitution after alpha-beta-depleted transplantation in children. TCRdb re-analysed the PCR reads in MiXCR, keeping a single row per CDR3 protein. The table includes a few hundred thousand distinct CDR3 sequences, around 13% detected once. Here the sequenced sample was PBMCs, mostly from graft donor cells, taken 360 days after TCRalphabeta/CD19-depleted stem cell transplant. Receptors originate from a male patient aged 10 to 17 who had a stem cell transplant for acute myeloid leukemia, so the T cells may come from the graft donor. Both conserved end residues are part of each CDR3. A D gene is named only where the DNA matches it firmly.

V gene	CDR3 length	D gene	J gene	CDR3 protein
TRBV6-2/TRBV6-3	13	NA	TRBJ2-7	CASRPLLIYEQYF
TRBV12-3/TRBV12-4	13	NA	TRBJ2-1	CASSLEGQGRQFF
TRBV6-2/TRBV6-3	14	NA	TRBJ2-7	CASSYSPRAYEQYF
TRBV14	14	NA	TRBJ2-7	CASSPYRGGSEQYF
TRBV5-5	18	TRBD2	TRBJ2-7	CASSGRSLRLAGEGEQYF
TRBV12-3/TRBV12-4	15	TRBD2	TRBJ2-2	CASSPRLAGAGELFF
TRBV6-2/TRBV6-3	19	TRBD1	TRBJ2-3	CASSRSTGTGSSSTDTQYF
TRBV9	15	TRBD2	TRBJ2-7	CASSVEASGSSAQYF
TRBV7-2	15	TRBD2	TRBJ2-1	CASSFLAGGSNEQFF
TRBV12-3/TRBV12-4	14	TRBD2	TRBJ2-7	CASSFGGFGYEQYF
TRBV20-1	13	TRBD1	TRBJ2-7	CSARSGGLGEQYF
TRBV29-1	12	NA	TRBJ2-3	CSVERSSDTQYF
TRBV4-2	18	TRBD2	TRBJ2-7	CASSLTLAGGTGPYEQYF
TRBV7-2	11	NA	TRBJ2-5	CASKRRETQYF
TRBV28	14	NA	TRBJ1-4	CASSLPRTYGKLFF
TRBV6-2/TRBV6-3	11	NA	TRBJ2-7	CASTQGFEQYF
TRBV15	15	TRBD2	TRBJ2-1	CATRSGTSVYNEQFF
TRBV20-1	15	TRBD2	TRBJ2-7	CSARGESGNRYEQYF
TRBV4-3	16	TRBD1	TRBJ2-1	CASSHTGQGNRNEQFF
TRBV5-1	15	NA	TRBJ2-2	CASSLGAGPVGELFF
TRBV24-1	14	NA	TRBJ2-1	CATSDMDIYNEQFF
TRBV6-2/TRBV6-3	16	TRBD2	TRBJ2-5	CASSPGLAGTLETQYF
TRBV4-3	16	TRBD1	TRBJ2-2	CASSLARTGNTGELFF
TRBV12-3/TRBV12-4	16	TRBD2	TRBJ2-3	CASSVPSGGLTDTQYF
TRBV29-1	12	NA	TRBJ2-5	CSVAGGQETQYF
TRBV5-1	13	NA	TRBJ2-7	CASSVSQSYEQYF
TRBV29-1	13	TRBD1	TRBJ1-5	CSVQTGGDQPQHF
TRBV10-3	15	TRBD2	TRBJ2-5	CAISPGTSGTETQYF
TRBV20-1	16	TRBD1	TRBJ2-7	CSGTDPGQGANYEQYF
TRBV3-1	17	NA	TRBJ2-2	CASSQPGLAGTPGELFF
TRBV29-1	15	NA	TRBJ1-1	CSVEDWFMKNTEAFF
TRBV9	16	TRBD2	TRBJ2-3	CASSAQLAGGMDTQYF
TRBV29-1	11	TRBD1	TRBJ1-2	CSARQGGGYTF
TRBV2	10	NA	TRBJ2-1	CARDYNEQFF
TRBV18	16	NA	TRBJ2-5	CASSSGGQTNQETQYF
TRBV7-9	14	TRBD1	TRBJ2-3	CASSRGTGTDTQYF
TRBV28	17	TRBD2	TRBJ2-7	CASSQYLLAGGPKEQYF
TRBV29-1	13	NA	TRBJ1-2	CSVGAEVNYGYTF
TRBV12-3/TRBV12-4	14	NA	TRBJ1-1	CASSLVLRGTEAFF
TRBV6-5	15	NA	TRBJ2-3	CASSYFPGRTDTQYF
TRBV29-1	12	TRBD2	TRBJ2-7	CSVGLAGFEQYF
TRBV20-1	15	TRBD2	TRBJ2-1	CSAMSGTSGPHEQFF